This T cell receptor (beta chain) was profiled in a study of cytomegalovirus exposure and HLA in healthy donors. Use of 60 Vbeta and 13 Jbeta primers characterized the PCR. Data came from immunoSEQ multiplex PCR; TCRdb stores just in-frame clones and leaves some out. The listing contains about 79,000 clones. The receptor was derived from a man aged 25-40 years in good health and CMV-seronegative. The sample consisted of PBMCs.

This chain's CDR3 is CASTTSVRETQYF. CDR3 DNA sequence: TGTGCCAGCACAACTAGCGTGAGAGAGACCCAGTACTTC. J is TRBJ2-5 and V is TRBV6-5; 7 bases map to TRBD2. This CDR3 spans 13 amino acids. CDR1 and CDR2 (germline): MNHEY, SVGAGI. Losses at the gene ends were 7 bases for V and 4 bases for J; bases not matched to a gene: 6.